This T cell receptor (beta chain) originates from a study of CD4+ T cells in melanoma. Using immunoSEQ multiplex PCR, the repertoire was profiled, and TCRdb retains in-frame clones only, with some absent. The table lists about 50,000 clones, 75% to 90% of them singletons. Germline V CDR1 and CDR2: SGHKS, YYEKEE (reference sequence). CDR3 size: 14 residues. V was trimmed by 0 bases and J by 0 bases, leaving 6 bases between them. In the case of this clone: What it recognizes is unknown.

Study-wide points: CD8+ T cell, macrophage and B cell function reportedly correlated with neoantigen-specific CD4+ T cells. In melanoma, neoantigen-specific CD4+ T cells reportedly differed in differentiation state.

This TCR was sampled from a human donor with melanoma. Sequenced material: peripheral blood. The V and J genes are TRBV5-5 and TRBJ1-1; the D is unclear. The CDR3 DNA sequence: TGTGCCAGCAGCTTGGATCCACTGAACACTGAAGCTTTCTTT. Translating gives CASSLDPLNTEAFF.